Each of the 20 T cell receptor beta chains below was sequenced from the same sample in a study of cytomegalovirus exposure and HLA in healthy donors. Repertoires were generated with immunoSEQ multiplex PCR, while TCRdb's copy carries only in-frame clones and drops some. Of approximately 200,000 clones in the sample, about 81% were seen once. The sample taken for sequencing was PBMCs. These receptors were taken from a woman aged 25 to 45 in good health and CMV-seronegative.

The J gene is TRBJ2-7, the V gene TRBV6-1, with a possible D match to TRBD1 (6 bases). CDR1 and CDR2 from the germline V gene are MNHNS and SASEGT. The V gene lost 2 bases and the J gene lost 0 bases, with 8 bases spanning the gap. This CDR3 spans 14 amino acids. This chain's CDR3 is CASSEMGASYEQYF. The DNA of the CDR3 is TGTGCCAGCAGTGAAATGGGGGCCTCCTACGAGCAGTACTTC.

The rearrangement uses TRBV5-1 and TRBJ2-2, with 7 bases fitting TRBD2. The CDR3 extends over 15 amino acids. CDR1 is SGHRS and CDR2 is YFSETQ in the germline V gene. J gave up 4 bases and V 5 bases, and 8 bases lay outside the gene matches. The chain's CDR3 is CASRLAGVVTGELFF. The CDR3 DNA follows: TGCGCCAGCAGGCTGGCGGGAGTGGTCACCGGGGAGCTGTTTTTT.

The V gene is TRBV29-1, the J gene TRBJ2-7, with 7 bases fitting TRBD1. In germline, CDR1 is SQVTM, CDR2 ANQGSEA. V was pared by 2 bases and J by 3 bases, with 13 bases of the junction left unmatched. The CDR3 spans 16 residues. The CDR3 sequence is CSVEYSQGLTSYEQYF. Written as DNA, the CDR3 is TGCAGCGTTGAATATTCACAGGGGCTAACCAGCTACGAGCAGTACTTC.

J is TRBJ1-1 and V is TRBV5-6, with 8 bases identical to TRBD1. There are 16 residues in the CDR3. Germline trimming cut 4 bases from V and 4 bases from J; bases unmatched to any gene: 12. CDR1 and CDR2 from the germline V gene are SGHDT and YYEEEE. In DNA form, the CDR3 reads TGTGCCAGCAGCCTGGAGGGCAGGGGGCTTCTCACTGAAGCTTTCTTT. This translates into CASSLEGRGLLTEAFF.

This clone was recorded once. V and J are TRBV30 and TRBJ1-6, with 7 bases fitting TRBD1. The CDR3 extends over 15 amino acids. From germline, CDR1 is GTSNPN and CDR2 SVGIG (reference sequence). The V gene end was trimmed by 0 bases and the J gene end by 2 bases; junction bases not matched to a gene: 1. The CDR3 DNA follows: TGTGCCTGGAGTGTAGGGGGCACCTATAATTCACCCCTCCACTTT. This sequence encodes CAWSVGGTYNSPLHF. Complete variable domain (other parts from reference TRBV30 and TRBJ1-6): SQTIHQWPATLVQPVGSPLSLECTVEGTSNPNLYWYRQAAGRGLQLLFYSVGIGQISSEVPQNLSASRPQDRQFILSSKKLLLSDSGFYLCAWSVGGTYNSPLHFGNGTRLTVT.

The chain links TRBV18 to TRBJ1-1, with TRBD1 matching over 7 bases. This CDR3 has 15 residues. The trim removed 3 bases at V and 1 base at J, leaving 5 bases unmatched. Germline CDR1 reads KGHSH; CDR2 reads LQKENI. DNA for the CDR3: TGTGCCAGCTCACCCCGACAGGGAGGGAACACTGAAGCTTTCTTT. It yields the protein CASSPRQGGNTEAFF.

This clone was counted a single time. The chain uses TRBV4-1 and TRBJ1-1, with D possibly being TRBD1 (5 bases). The CDR3 totals 16 residues. The germline gives CDR1 MGHRA, CDR2 YSYEKL. V shed 4 bases and J shed 1 base, with 16 bases lying between them. CDR3 region: CASSPLQQVGNTEAFF. The CDR3 bases are TGCGCCAGCAGCCCCTTACAACAGGTGGGGAACACTGAAGCTTTCTTT.

DNA of the CDR3: TGTGCCATCAGTGGAACGGGGGGCCCTGAAGCTTTCTTT. This encodes CAISGTGGPEAFF. This chain connects TRBV10-3 to TRBJ1-1; a weak D match, TRBD1 (6 bases). CDR1 and CDR2 (germline): ENHRY, SYGVKD. Trimming pared 4 bases from V and 6 bases from J, leaving 12 bases between. The CDR3 totals 13 residues.

This clone was detected only once. This chain uses TRBV27 with TRBJ2-5; 9 bases map to TRBD1. Germline lookup yields CDR1 MNHEY and CDR2 SMNVEV (reference sequence). V shed 1 base, J shed 5 bases, and the junction held 5 bases outside the gene matches. The CDR3 length is 15 residues. DNA of the CDR3: TGTGCCAGCAGTTTATTTGGGACAGGGTCTGAGACCCAGTACTTC. As protein: CASSLFGTGSETQYF.

The rearrangement joins TRBV5-6 to TRBJ2-5, with 9 positions matching TRBD1. This CDR3 contains 15 residues. Germline trimming cut 3 bases from V and 3 bases from J; bases unmatched to any gene: 6. Per germline, CDR1 SGHDT and CDR2 YYEEEE. This chain's CDR3 is CASSSPTGGEETQYF. CDR3 DNA: TGTGCCAGCAGCTCCCCGACAGGGGGGGAAGAGACCCAGTACTTC.

Concerning this clone: A read error may account for a junction end that differs from germline. V gene TRBV5-1 combines with J gene TRBJ2-1, with D tentatively TRBD1 (6 bases). Germline V gene sequence: CDR1 SGHRS, CDR2 YFSETQ. The CDR3 totals 20 residues. The CDR3 region has the DNA TGCGCCAGCAGCCGGCCTATAACAGGGAGAGGGATCTCCTCCCACAATGAGCAGTTCTTC. It yields the protein CASSRPITGRGISSHNEQFF.

This chain links TRBV5-1 with TRBJ1-2; D may be TRBD1 (6 bases). The germline V gene encodes CDR1 SGHRS and CDR2 YFSETQ. This CDR3 contains 14 residues. V gave up 4 bases and J gave up 3 bases, with 13 bases separating them. The DNA for the CDR3 is TGCGCCAGCAGCCAGGGGACGCCTTACTATGGCTACACCTTC. Translating gives CASSQGTPYYGYTF. Looking up the rest from reference TRBV5-1 and TRBJ1-2 gives the full variable domain: KAGVTQTPRYLIKTRGQQVTLSCSPISGHRSVSWYQQTPGQGLQFLFEYFSETQRNKGNFPGRFSGRQFSNSRSEMNVSTLELGDSALYLCASSQGTPYYGYTFGSGTRLTVV.

This chain joins TRBV11-2 and TRBJ2-7; 8 bases line up with TRBD1. Looked up from germline, CDR1 is SGHAT and CDR2 is FQNNGV. The V gene end was trimmed by 1 base and the J gene end by 6 bases; junction bases not matched to a gene: 5. The CDR3 runs 14 residues. The CDR3 here is CASSLGGGQGEQYF. The DNA of the CDR3 is TGTGCCAGCAGCTTAGGGGGTGGACAGGGCGAGCAGTACTTC.

J is TRBJ1-1 and V is TRBV5-5; D is unresolved. V was trimmed by 4 bases and J by 0 bases, leaving 16 bases between them. Per the germline V gene, CDR1 is SGHKS and CDR2 is YYEKEE (reference sequence). The CDR3 has 16 residues. CDR3: CASSPTWANMNTEAFF. Here the CDR3 DNA reads TGTGCCAGCAGCCCTACTTGGGCAAACATGAACACTGAAGCTTTCTTT.

J is TRBJ1-2 and V is TRBV28; D might be TRBD1 (6 bases). Trimming stripped 6 bases from V and 3 bases from J, with 17 bases between. The CDR3 has 15 amino acids. CDR1 is MDHEN and CDR2 is SYDVKM in the germline V gene. The CDR3 loop reads CASSSPQGSYYGYTF. CDR3 nucleotides: TGTGCCAGCAGCTCCCCGCAGGGGTCGTACTATGGCTACACCTTC.

The V call is TRBV12-5, the J call TRBJ2-7, with TRBD2 as a possible D gene (5 bases). The CDR3 runs 16 residues. Between the trimmed V and J ends, which lost 3 bases and 1 base, there was a span of 16 bases. Germline V CDR1 and CDR2: LGHNT, FRNRAP. This chain's CDR3 is CASGLVLGGWSYEQYF. CDR3 DNA: TGTGCTAGTGGTTTAGTTCTCGGCGGGTGGTCCTACGAGCAGTACTTC.

This clone was seen a single time. This chain joins TRBV10-1 and TRBJ2-3; 10 nucleotides align to TRBD1. The germline gives CDR1 WNHNN, CDR2 SYGVQD (reference sequence). The J segment lost 1 base and the V segment lost 0 bases, leaving 16 bases of the junction unmatched. The CDR3 extends over 21 amino acids. In DNA form, the CDR3 reads TGCGCCAGCAGTGAGTCGGGTTTGGGGACAGGGGAGGTCCCCGGCACAGATACGCAGTATTTT. It translates to CASSESGLGTGEVPGTDTQYF.

The rearrangement links TRBV9 to TRBJ2-1, with no clear D. CDR1 and CDR2 from the germline V gene are SGDLS and YYNGEE. The CDR3 is 15 amino acids. The germline V and J ends were trimmed by 2 bases and 0 bases, with 9 bases remaining between them. CDR3 in amino acids: CASSVEAFSYNEQFF. The DNA for the CDR3 is TGTGCCAGCAGCGTCGAGGCGTTCTCCTACAATGAGCAGTTCTTC.

V usage is TRBV7-2 and J usage is TRBJ2-7; TRBD1 matches 8 bases. Germline V CDR1 and CDR2: SGHTA, FQGNSA. The ends lost 4 bases at V and 3 bases at J; junction bases unmatched: 8. The CDR3 consists of 15 residues. The CDR3 loop is CASSYTGTGYYEQYF. As DNA, the CDR3 is TGTGCCAGCAGCTACACCGGGACAGGATACTACGAGCAGTACTTC.

About this clone itself: An end of the junction does not agree with germline; a read error may underlie this. This chain uses TRBV12-5 with TRBJ1-2; 8 nucleotides align to TRBD1. The germline gives CDR1 LGHNT, CDR2 FRNRAP. This CDR3 is built from 13 residues. This CDR3 reads CASGLGGDRSFPF. As DNA, the CDR3 is TGTGCTAGTGGTTTGGGGGGGGACAGGTCTTTCCCCTTC.